The T cell receptor beta chain under discussion was sequenced for a study of cytomegalovirus exposure and HLA in healthy donors (dated by TCRdb to 2015 to 2018). Context from the whole study: According to a later analysis, one platform produced both the 120 validation repertoires and the 730 or so repertoires of the first cohort. To predict cytomegalovirus infection status, the study brought together high-throughput TCR immunosequencing, statistical association of individual TCRs with disease status, and machine learning. The aim of the study was to test whether cataloging public T cell receptors could identify signatures of past pathogen exposure. Besides the first cohort of hundreds of subjects, a separate validation cohort made up of around 120 different subjects was used. Summary of the overall study and its limitations: A later analysis found that TCRs clustered in the first cohort also tended to co-occur in the roughly 120 validation repertoires, with about 94% of cluster scores above 0. A later analysis had no HLA typing for the validation cohort, so co-occurrence there was scored across all 130 or so repertoires. In the study, around 150 TCR beta chains were listed as associated with cytomegalovirus. Cytomegalovirus status was reported to be diagnosed by the classifier with high specificity and sensitivity in both the original and validation cohorts. Most TCR sequences were observed very rarely across donors, whereas some public TCRs were present in many individuals. According to the authors, the approach could potentially be generalized to other disease states and immunological phenotypes. A few of the identified cytomegalovirus-associated TCR beta chains were confirmed in vitro to be specific for cytomegalovirus antigens.

Libraries were constructed by the immunoSEQ multiplex PCR assay. As for the authors' bioinformatics: A statistical classification framework was built to diagnose cytomegalovirus status from the catalog of TCR beta chain sequences. What TCRdb holds here is the immuneACCESS table cut down to in-frame rearrangements. Part of the clones is not present; checked against another copy, under half of the missing clones reflect an unresolved V gene, and the others are unexplained. D and trimming come from the DNA, and the V and J calls and clone size come from that table. Present in this sample are under 140,000 clones, approximately 88% of which were seen just once. The ten largest clones represent almost 1.5% of the sample. The donors were included in the validation cohort of over a hundred subjects, a group kept apart from the roughly 670-subject first cohort. Germline trimming: 5 bases from V, 5 bases from J; junction bases outside gene matches: 8. CDR1 SGHTA and CDR2 FQGNSA were looked up in the germline V gene. The CDR3 has 17 amino acids, counting the end cysteine and phenylalanine. This entry keeps only the CDR3 DNA: 51 bases, framed from base 1.

As concerns this clone: Which antigen it targets is not known. Base quality data are lacking; no much larger clone is found one base away.

Sequencing was performed on PBMCs. The chain employs TRBV7-2 and TRBJ2-5; TRBD2 lines up with 16 middle nucleotides. The clonotype was recovered from a woman in her twenties or thirties in good health and CMV-seropositive. At the DNA level, the sequence is TGTGCCAGCAGCAGGGGACTAGCGGGAGGGGTTGGGGAGACCCAGTACTTC. This translates into CASSRGLAGGVGETQYF.